One and the same sample provided the 21 T cell receptor beta chains below, sequenced in a study of cytomegalovirus exposure and HLA in healthy donors. It was with 60 Vbeta and 13 Jbeta primers that the PCR ran. Profiling relied on immunoSEQ multiplex PCR, and the TCRdb table lists in-frame clones only, not all of them. This table has some 80,000 clones, 78% appearing once. The source material was PBMCs. These receptors all stem from a man aged 35 to 55 in good health and CMV-seronegative.

The gene calls are TRBV5-1 and TRBJ2-5, with 10 bases that match TRBD2. The J segment lost 3 bases and the V segment lost 5 bases, leaving 4 bases of the junction unmatched. The CDR3 extends over 14 amino acids. Germline-derived CDR1 and CDR2 are SGHRS and YFSETQ. The chain's CDR3 is CASSFTSGEETQYF. Written as DNA, the CDR3 is TGCGCCAGCAGTTTTACTAGCGGGGAAGAGACCCAGTACTTC.

The rearrangement uses TRBV10-3 and TRBJ1-1; 8 nucleotides match TRBD1. Germline CDR1 is ENHRY and CDR2 is SYGVKD. This CDR3 is 16 amino acids long. The V segment lost 5 bases and the J segment 0 bases; nucleotides outside the gene matches: 8. CDR3 DNA: TGTGCCATCAGTCGAAGCAGGGGGCTCATGAACACTGAAGCTTTCTTT. It yields the protein CAISRSRGLMNTEAFF.

This chain connects TRBV28 to TRBJ1-1; D perhaps matches TRBD1 (6 bases). The CDR3 is 11 amino acids. Germline values: CDR1 MDHEN, CDR2 SYDVKM. V was clipped by 2 bases and J by 8 bases, with 6 bases between them. The CDR3, as DNA: TGTGCCAGCAGTTTAGGGACAGAAGCTTTCTTT. Its protein is CASSLGTEAFF. Combining the CDR3 with reference TRBV28 and TRBJ1-1 gives the whole variable domain DVKVTQSSRYLVKRTGEKVFLECVQDMDHENMFWYRQDPGLGLRLIYFSYDVKMKEKGDIPEGYSVSREKKERFSLILESASTNQTSMYLCASSLGTEAFFGQGTRLTVV.

The rearrangement links TRBV20-1 to TRBJ2-1; D is unclear. Trimming removed 3 bases from V and 7 bases from J, with 7 bases in between. Per the germline V gene, CDR1 is DFQATT and CDR2 is SNEGSKA (reference sequence). This CDR3 comprises 11 residues. CDR3: CSASPRNEQFF. In DNA form, the CDR3 reads TGCAGTGCTAGTCCCAGGAATGAGCAGTTCTTC.

The rearrangement uses TRBV7-9 and TRBJ2-5; a possible D gene is TRBD2 (5 bases). This CDR3 comprises 14 residues. Trimming left V 1 base short and J 9 bases short, with 15 bases between. CDR1 is SEHNR and CDR2 is FQNEAQ in the germline V gene (reference sequence). The CDR3 sequence: CASSLGSRLGAQYF. CDR3 in DNA: TGTGCCAGCAGCTTAGGATCAAGGCTCGGGGCCCAGTACTTC.

This chain joins TRBV10-3 and TRBJ1-3, with D unresolved. CDR3 size: 17 residues. Germline V gene data show CDR1 as ENHRY and CDR2 as SYGVKD. V dropped 8 bases and J dropped 0 bases, with 20 bases sitting between them. Written as DNA, the CDR3 is TGTGCCATCCGTGGACTAGCGGGTACTGACTCTGGAAACACCATATATTTT. This gives the protein CAIRGLAGTDSGNTIYF.

In its sample, this clone was seen a few times. The rearrangement uses TRBV30 and TRBJ1-5, with TRBD1 matching over 8 bases. The CDR3 is made up of 13 amino acids. The germline CDR1 and CDR2 sequences are GTSNPN and SVGIG (reference sequence). Germline trimming cut 5 bases from V and 3 bases from J; bases unmatched to any gene: 3. CDR3 residues: CAWAQGDNQPQHF. The DNA of the CDR3 is TGTGCCTGGGCACAGGGGGACAATCAGCCCCAGCATTTT.

The chain carries TRBV2 and TRBJ1-1, with D tentatively TRBD1 (6 bases). This CDR3 contains 15 residues. The germline V gene encodes CDR1 SNHLY and CDR2 FYNNEI. V lost 6 bases and J lost 1, with 15 bases in between. CDR3 coding DNA: TGTGCCAGCAGATCGGTGGGGGCAGCGAACACTGAAGCTTTCTTT. It codes for CASRSVGAANTEAFF.

This clone has only one observation. The chain links TRBV10-3 to TRBJ2-1; 14 bases align to TRBD2. CDR1 ENHRY and CDR2 SYGVKD come from the germline V gene. This CDR3 comprises 16 residues. V lost 6 bases to trimming and J lost 4 bases; unmatched junction nucleotides: 5. CDR3 DNA sequence: TGTGCCATCAGGACTAGCGGGAGGGACCAATACAATGAGCAGTTCTTC. Translation: CAIRTSGRDQYNEQFF.

This clone came up once. The V call is TRBV12-5, the J call TRBJ1-5; 7 nucleotides align to TRBD1. The CDR3 sequence is 16 residues long. Germline V gives CDR1 LGHNT, CDR2 FRNRAP. J gave up 0 bases and V 1 base, and 3 bases lay outside the gene matches. The CDR3 here is CASGLGTGYSNQPQHF. The CDR3 coding sequence is TGTGCTAGTGGTTTGGGGACAGGCTATAGCAATCAGCCCCAGCATTTT. The whole variable domain, remainder taken from reference TRBV12-5 and TRBJ1-5, is DARVTQTPRHKVTEMGQEVTMRCQPILGHNTVFWYRQTMMQGLELLAYFRNRAPLDDSGMPKDRFSAEMPDATLATLKIQPSEPRDSAVYFCASGLGTGYSNQPQHFGDGTRLSIL.

In nucleotides, the CDR3 is TGTGCCAGCAGTTTCCCGACAGGGGACGCTTTCTTT. Its translation is CASSFPTGDAFF. This chain joins TRBV6-5 and TRBJ1-1; TRBD1 matches 8 bases. The germline gives CDR1 MNHEY, CDR2 SVGAGI. This CDR3 spans 12 amino acids. The V gene end was trimmed by 4 bases and the J gene end by 11 bases; junction bases not matched to a gene: 6.

Comments on this clone: This CDR3 is missing its conserved last phenylalanine or tryptophan, likely due to a read error. This sequence joins TRBV9 and TRBJ2-7, with D unresolved. CDR3 length: 15 residues. Germline V gene data show CDR1 as SGDLS and CDR2 as YYNGEE. V was pared by 0 bases and J by 0 bases, with 10 bases between. CDR3: CASSVGPRSSYEQYL. The CDR3 bases are TGTGCCAGCAGCGTAGGACCGAGGAGCTCCTACGAGCAGTACCTC.

Points on this clone: One end of the junction is discordant with germline, which a read error may explain. The genes are TRBV9 and TRBJ2-4; D may be TRBD1 (7 bases). CDR1 SGDLS and CDR2 YYNGEE come from the germline V gene. The CDR3 runs to 16 residues. CDR3 coding DNA: TGTGCCAGCAGCGCTCCAGGGGGGCAGGAGAAAAACAGTCAGTACTTC. It is translated as CASSAPGGQEKNSQYF.

V and J are TRBV18 and TRBJ1-1, with a weak D call TRBD1 (5 bases). The germline V gene has CDR1 KGHSH and CDR2 LQKENI. This CDR3 has 14 residues. V gave up 10 bases and J gave up 0 bases, with 15 bases separating them. Here the CDR3 reads CATTTAPLNTEAFF. The DNA for the CDR3 is TGTGCCACCACGACAGCTCCCTTGAACACTGAAGCTTTCTTT. Together with reference TRBV18 and TRBJ1-1, the CDR3 gives the full variable domain: NAGVMQNPRHLVRRRGQEARLRCSPMKGHSHVYWYRQLPEEGLKFMVYLQKENIIDESGMPKERFSAEFPKEGPSILRIQQVVRGDSAAYFCATTTAPLNTEAFFGQGTRLTVV.

The V gene is TRBV7-8, the J gene TRBJ2-1, with TRBD2 matching 11 bases. The CDR3 extends over 16 amino acids. The V and J ends lost 0 bases and 7 bases, in that order; junction bases with no gene match: 5. CDR1 and CDR2 from the germline V gene are SGHVS and FQNEAQ. The CDR3 spells CASSLALSGRENEQFF. CDR3 sequence (DNA): TGTGCCAGCAGCTTAGCGCTTAGCGGGAGGGAGAATGAGCAGTTCTTC.

The chain employs TRBV7-9 and TRBJ1-1; 8 bases align to TRBD1. V trimming: 3 bases; J trimming: 4 bases; junction bases outside the gene matches: 4. The CDR3 loop spans 14 amino acids. CDR1 is SEHNR and CDR2 is FQNEAQ in the germline V gene (reference sequence). The DNA for the CDR3 is TGTGCCAGCAGCTTCGAAACAGGGGGCACTGAAGCTTTCTTT. Protein: CASSFETGGTEAFF.

This chain connects TRBV6-1 to TRBJ1-1; D is unresolved. The CDR3 has 14 residues. Germline V gene lookup returns CDR1 MNHNS and CDR2 SASEGT. V gave up 2 bases and J gave up 1 base, with 8 bases separating them. The CDR3 loop reads CASSEFYRNTEAFF. The CDR3 DNA sequence: TGTGCCAGCAGTGAATTTTACAGGAACACTGAAGCTTTCTTT.

This chain links TRBV28 with TRBJ2-4; 10 bases are shared with TRBD2. The CDR3 extends over 15 amino acids. CDR1 and CDR2 (germline): MDHEN, SYDVKM. V was pared by 2 bases and J by 6 bases, with 4 bases of the junction left unmatched. The CDR3 region is CASSLSLAGVNIQYF. The CDR3 DNA sequence: TGTGCCAGCAGTTTAAGTCTAGCGGGGGTAAACATTCAGTACTTC.

V usage is TRBV18 and J usage is TRBJ2-1, with 10 bases that match TRBD2. Germline lookup yields CDR1 KGHSH and CDR2 LQKENI. Unmatched junction bases numbered 6, after V lost 0 bases and J lost 4 bases. The CDR3 is 17 residues long. CDR3 amino acids: CASSPPISGRGYNEQFF. DNA of the CDR3: TGTGCCAGCTCACCACCTATAAGCGGGAGGGGGTACAATGAGCAGTTCTTC.

V usage is TRBV28 and J usage is TRBJ2-3; D is uncertain. The V end was cut by 2 bases, the J end by 8 bases, with 8 bases between. Per germline, CDR1 MDHEN and CDR2 SYDVKM. This CDR3 contains 12 residues. The CDR3 DNA follows: TGTGCCAGCAGTTTAAGGTCGGGTACGCAGTATTTT. Its protein is CASSLRSGTQYF.

This clone was counted only a few times. The rearrangement links TRBV11-3 to TRBJ2-6; perhaps TRBD2 as D (5 bases). Trimming pared 6 bases from V and 4 bases from J, leaving 13 bases between. The germline V gene has CDR1 SGHNT and CDR2 YENEEA. This CDR3 contains 15 residues. The CDR3 loop reads CASSPRVAGANVLTF. In DNA, the CDR3 is TGTGCCAGCAGTCCTAGGGTAGCGGGGGCCAACGTCCTGACTTTC.